This T cell receptor beta chain was captured by sequencing in a study of cytomegalovirus exposure and HLA in healthy donors. Study findings and constraints: Usually a TCR sequence was rare, but some public TCRs were found in many donors. It is likely that the observed cluster of highly shared sequence variants was a sequencing artifact.

With regard to this clone: Its antigen is not identified. The sample has other DNA sequences that encode this CDR3 too.

Researchers ran the PCR with 60 Vbeta and 13 Jbeta primers. TCRdb's copy holds only in-frame clones and misses some; the assay was immunoSEQ multiplex PCR. Among about 160,000 clones listed, 77% were seen once. The V gene's germline CDR1 is SGDLS and CDR2 YYNGEE. The V end lost 0 bases, the J end lost 8 bases, and 11 bases lay between the germline ends. This CDR3 has 14 amino acids. The chain has TRBV9 and TRBJ1-4, with D possibly matching TRBD1 (5 bases). Sequenced sample: PBMCs. This clonotype originated in a young woman in good health and CMV-seronegative. The CDR3 region is CASSVGQGPEKLFF. For the CDR3, the DNA is TGTGCCAGCAGCGTAGGGCAGGGCCCCGAAAAACTGTTTTTT.